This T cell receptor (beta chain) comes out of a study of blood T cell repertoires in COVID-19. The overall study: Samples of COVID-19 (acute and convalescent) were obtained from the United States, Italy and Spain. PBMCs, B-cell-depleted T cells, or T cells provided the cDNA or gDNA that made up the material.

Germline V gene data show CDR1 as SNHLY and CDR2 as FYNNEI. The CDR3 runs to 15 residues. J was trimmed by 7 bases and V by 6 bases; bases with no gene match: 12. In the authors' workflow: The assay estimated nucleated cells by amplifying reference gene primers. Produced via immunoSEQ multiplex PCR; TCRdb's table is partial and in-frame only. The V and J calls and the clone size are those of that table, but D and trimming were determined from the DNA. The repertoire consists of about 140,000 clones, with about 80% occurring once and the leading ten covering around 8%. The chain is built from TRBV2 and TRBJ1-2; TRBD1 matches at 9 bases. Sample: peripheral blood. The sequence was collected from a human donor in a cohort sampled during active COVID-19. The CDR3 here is CASSPNRGQGGGYTF. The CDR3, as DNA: TGTGCCAGCAGCCCCAATAGGGGACAGGGAGGTGGCTACACCTTC.